This entry describes one T cell receptor beta chain. Its antigen is currently unknown. The table came from immunoSEQ multiplex PCR; TCRdb's copy has only in-frame clones and leaves some out. This repertoire shows under 600,000 clones, 90% to 96% found once; its top ten account for about 0.067%. This specimen comes from a study of shared clonotypes between healthy human individuals. The overall study: CD4 naive cells filled three plates per donor, CD4 memory three, CD8 naive two and CD8 memory one.

Study-wide points: Read depth was anticipated to influence clonotype sharing among donors.

The CDR3 totals 18 residues. Germline V CDR1 and CDR2: LNHDA, SQIVND (reference sequence). V lost 4 bases and J 5 bases, leaving 21 bases between the germline ends. This clonotype was obtained from a woman in her thirties in good health. Sequencing used naive CD4+ T cells sorted from blood. Indicated subset: CD45RA+ positively selected. The chain couples TRBV19 to TRBJ1-6; no reliable D call. This CDR3 reads CASSRWITPDLNNSPLHF. Written as DNA, the CDR3 is TGTGCCAGTAGTAGGTGGATCACCCCAGACCTCAATAATTCACCCCTCCACTTT.